This passage covers 12 T cell receptor beta chains from one sample sequenced in a study of blood T cell repertoires in COVID-19. TCRdb's table, derived via immunoSEQ multiplex PCR, lists solely in-frame clones and lacks some. The sample lists under 300,000 clones; roughly nine tenths were seen once. The sequencing input was PBMCs or T cells enriched from blood (not recorded which). These TCRs come from a human donor in a cohort exposed to, infected with or recovered from COVID-19 (not recorded which). The donor label of this sample is uncertain.

In DNA form, the CDR3 reads TGTGCCAGCAGGTCCTTCACCCCGGGGTTTTGGAGCGAGCAGTACTTC. It is translated as CASRSFTPGFWSEQYF. The chain couples TRBV5-5 to TRBJ2-7; D is possibly TRBD2 (5 bases). Germline assignment: CDR1 SGHKS and CDR2 YYEKEE (reference sequence). With 5 bases removed from V and 6 bases from J, the gap between germline ends came to 24 bases. The CDR3 covers 16 residues.

The chain is built from TRBV2 and TRBJ1-5, with D hard to call. Germline assignment: CDR1 SNHLY and CDR2 FYNNEI. This CDR3 contains 17 residues. The germline V and J ends were trimmed by 6 bases and 0 bases, with 18 bases remaining between them. The CDR3 loop is CASSHSSGQHSNQPQHF. The CDR3 DNA reads TGTGCCAGCAGCCACTCTAGCGGGCAACATAGCAATCAGCCCCAGCATTTT.

The chain couples TRBV10-2 to TRBJ1-3; possible D gene TRBD1, 5 bases. CDR3 length: 18 amino acids. Trimming left V 2 bases short and J 1 base short, with 18 bases between. Germline lookup yields CDR1 WSHSY and CDR2 SAAADI. The CDR3 sequence is CASSEGRRGLVSGNTIYF. The CDR3 DNA is TGCGCCAGCAGTGAGGGGAGGCGGGGGTTAGTTTCTGGAAACACCATATATTTT.

The CDR3 here is CASSPGARQSSPLHF. Written as DNA, the CDR3 is TGCGCCAGCAGTCCAGGGGCGCGACAAAGTTCACCCCTCCACTTT. The chain links TRBV10-2 to TRBJ1-6, with D possibly matching TRBD1 (6 bases). The V end was cut by 5 bases, the J end by 9 bases, with 17 bases between. The CDR3 loop spans 15 amino acids. Germline loops: CDR1 WSHSY, CDR2 SAAADI.

The V call is TRBV27, the J call TRBJ2-2; 9 bases agree with TRBD2. V lost 7 bases to trimming and J lost 3 bases; unmatched junction nucleotides: 12. This CDR3 is built from 17 residues. The V gene's germline CDR1 is MNHEY and CDR2 SMNVEV (reference sequence). This CDR3 is CASTPYLAGRYTGELFF. The DNA of the CDR3 is TGTGCCAGCACCCCGTACCTAGCGGGGAGGTACACCGGGGAGCTGTTTTTT.

The chain employs TRBV23-1 and TRBJ1-6; D is unresolved. TRBV23-1 is noted as an ORF with a role that remains uncertain. Trimming removed 4 bases from V and 9 bases from J, with 16 bases in between. This CDR3 spans 15 amino acids. The CDR3 bases are TGCGCCAGCAGTCGTCAGGTAGTAACCCCTTCACCCCTCCACTTT. Translated: CASSRQVVTPSPLHF.

The chain carries TRBV10-3 and TRBJ1-6; tentatively, D is TRBD1 (6 bases). The germline V gene has CDR1 ENHRY and CDR2 SYGVKD. Trimming took off 2 bases at V and 5 bases at J, with 10 bases between the two ends. The CDR3 is 15 amino acids. In nucleotides, the CDR3 is TGTGCCATCAGTGAGGCGACAGGAGATAATTCACCCCTCCACTTT. It yields the protein CAISEATGDNSPLHF.

V usage is TRBV6-4 and J usage is TRBJ2-1; 8 bases line up with TRBD2. This CDR3 region has 15 residues. Trimming took 3 bases from V and 7 from J; bases not matched to a gene: 8. CDR1 is MRHNA and CDR2 is SNTAGT in the germline V gene. CDR3 DNA: TGTGCCAGCAGTGAGACAGCGGGGGCGGGGAATGAGCAGTTCTTC. Protein product: CASSETAGAGNEQFF.

This chain connects TRBV29-1 to TRBJ2-5; possibly TRBD1 for D (6 bases). Looked up from germline, CDR1 is SQVTM and CDR2 is ANQGSEA. The CDR3 contains 17 residues. Trimming took 1 base from V and 5 from J, leaving 23 bases between them. CDR3 residues: CSVEGQRNRVVRETQYF. CDR3 sequence (DNA): TGCAGCGTTGAAGGGCAAAGAAACAGGGTGGTACGCGAGACCCAGTACTTC. Full variable domain (missing parts from reference TRBV29-1 and TRBJ2-5): SAVISQKPSRDICQRGTSLTIQCQVDSQVTMMFWYRQQPGQSLTLIATANQGSEATYESGFVIDKFPISRPNLTFSTLTVSNMSPEDSSIYLCSVEGQRNRVVRETQYFGPGTRLLVL.

J is TRBJ1-2 and V is TRBV24-1; 8 bases map to TRBD1. Germline values: CDR1 KGHDR, CDR2 SFDVKD. The CDR3 length is 16 residues. With V trimmed by 4 bases and J by 7 bases, 13 bases remained unmatched. The CDR3 sequence is CATSDSGQGGGRGYTF. In DNA, the CDR3 is TGTGCCACCAGTGACTCAGGACAGGGCGGGGGTCGTGGCTACACCTTC.

The rearrangement uses TRBV7-3 and TRBJ2-2, with 7 bases that match TRBD2. Germline trimming cut 1 base from V and 3 bases from J; bases unmatched to any gene: 5. The CDR3 is 16 amino acids. Germline V CDR1 and CDR2: SGHTA, FQGTGA. The CDR3 DNA sequence: TGTGCCAGCAGCTTAATCGGCGGGGGTGACACCGGGGAGCTGTTTTTT. Its protein product is CASSLIGGGDTGELFF. The whole variable domain, remainder taken from reference TRBV7-3 and TRBJ2-2, is GAGVSQTPSNKVTEKGKYVELRCDPISGHTALYWYRQSLGQGPEFLIYFQGTGAADDSGLPNDRFFAVRPEGSVSTLKIQRTERGDSAVYLCASSLIGGGDTGELFFGEGSRLTVL.

This clone was recorded once. This chain links TRBV24-1 with TRBJ2-1, with 7 bases aligning to TRBD1. The V segment lost 3 bases and the J segment 7 bases; nucleotides outside the gene matches: 8. CDR1 is KGHDR, CDR2 SFDVKD, per germline. The CDR3 contains 15 residues. The DNA of the CDR3 is TGTGCCACCAGTGATACCGGGACAGCCAAAAATGAGCAGTTCTTC. It codes for CATSDTGTAKNEQFF.